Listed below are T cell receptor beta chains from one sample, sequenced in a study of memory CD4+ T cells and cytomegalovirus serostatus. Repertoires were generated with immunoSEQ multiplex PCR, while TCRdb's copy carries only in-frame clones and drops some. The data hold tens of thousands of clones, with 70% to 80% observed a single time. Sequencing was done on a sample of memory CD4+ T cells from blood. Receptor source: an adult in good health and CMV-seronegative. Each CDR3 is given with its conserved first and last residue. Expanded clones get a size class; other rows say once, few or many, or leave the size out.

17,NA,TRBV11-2,CASSLGGLSFSGNTIYF
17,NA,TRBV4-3,CASSQELGTGYSYGYTF
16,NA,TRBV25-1,CASSDSSGGMNTEAFF
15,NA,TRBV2,CASSQLQGSNQPQHF
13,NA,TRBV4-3,CASSQDRDYGYTF
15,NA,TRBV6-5,CASRATSSGTDTQYF
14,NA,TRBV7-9,CASSPGTGEEKLFF
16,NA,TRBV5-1,CASSLEPPRSSYEQYF
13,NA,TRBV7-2,CASTLTGDREQYF
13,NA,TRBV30,CAWSALSNTEAFF
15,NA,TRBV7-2,CASSLGQGRGEKLFF
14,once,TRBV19,CASSRQASNQPQHF
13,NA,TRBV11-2,CASSLAAGTEAFF
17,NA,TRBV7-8,CASSRTPSGASNQPQHF
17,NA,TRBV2,CASNELGLTVPTYEQYF
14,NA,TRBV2,CASREYRTVNTQYF
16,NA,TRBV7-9,CASSSSGTRHQETQYF
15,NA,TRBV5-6,CASSTFGSSNQPQHF
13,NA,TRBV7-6,CASSLRGNTEAFF
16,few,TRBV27,CASSLVGGAGSQPQHF
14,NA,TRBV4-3,CASSQGGAGSPLHF
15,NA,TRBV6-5,CASSYARQLNTEAFF
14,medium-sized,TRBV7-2,CASSPQGRNTEAFF
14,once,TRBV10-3,CTARSSGATDTQYF
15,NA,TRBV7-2,CASSINRGKDYGYTF
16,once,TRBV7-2,CASSLDRLTSYNEQFF
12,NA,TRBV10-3,CATDSGANVLTF